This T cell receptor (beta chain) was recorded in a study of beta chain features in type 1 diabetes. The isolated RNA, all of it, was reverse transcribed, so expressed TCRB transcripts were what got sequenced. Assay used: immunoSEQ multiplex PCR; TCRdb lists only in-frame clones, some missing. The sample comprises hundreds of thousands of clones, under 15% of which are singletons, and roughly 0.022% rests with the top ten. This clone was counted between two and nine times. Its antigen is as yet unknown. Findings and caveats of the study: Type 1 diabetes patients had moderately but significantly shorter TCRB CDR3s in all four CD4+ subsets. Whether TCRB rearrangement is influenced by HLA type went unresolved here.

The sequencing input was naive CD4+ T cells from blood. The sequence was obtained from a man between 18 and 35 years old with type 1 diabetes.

As DNA, the CDR3 is TGTGCCTGGATGAGAGGGGTTACGATCTCTGGGGCCAACGTCCTGACTTTC. This gives the protein CAWMRGVTISGANVLTF. The rearrangement joins TRBV30 to TRBJ2-6; D may be TRBD1 or TRBD2 (5 bases each). The germline V and J ends were trimmed by 4 bases and 0 bases, with 16 bases remaining between them. The CDR3 totals 17 residues. Per germline, CDR1 GTSNPN and CDR2 SVGIG (reference sequence).